This is a list of T cell receptor beta chains from one sample in a study of T cells in Graves' hyperthyroidism and ophthalmopathy. TCRdb passed the multiplex PCR reads through MiXCR, listing each CDR3 protein once. This sample has 530,000 or so distinct CDR3 sequences, with around 45% found just once. Sequenced material: peripheral blood or thyroid tissue (not recorded which). The receptors here all came from a woman in her late teens or twenties with Graves' hyperthyroidism. Both conserved end residues are part of each CDR3. The order of the fields is V gene, CDR3 length, J gene, CDR3 protein.

TRBV7-8,11,TRBJ2-3,CASSLIATQYF
TRBV19,14,TRBJ2-7,CASSILGQLYEQYF
TRBV7-2,13,TRBJ2-7,CASSFVIGLEQYF
TRBV7-9,13,TRBJ2-7,CASSPLQIYEQYF
TRBV28,14,TRBJ1-1,CASSPGQGAVEAFF
TRBV7-3,16,TRBJ1-5,CASSLEVRGSGQPQHF
TRBV29-1,15,TRBJ1-1,CSVSGLAGGHTEAFF
TRBV20-1,12,TRBJ2-5,CSAPVGGRVQYF
TRBV20-1,15,TRBJ1-4,CSAKDFGGFNEKLFF
TRBV4-2,15,TRBJ1-5,CASSQGHFSNQPQHF
TRBV4-3,15,TRBJ2-1,CASSQDRDWYNEQFF
TRBV7-9,15,TRBJ1-1,CASSPRPGGHTEAFF
TRBV7-9,15,TRBJ2-5,CASSDAGTAQETQYF
TRBV20-1,14,TRBJ2-7,CSAKPTGQSYEQYF
TRBV7-2,18,TRBJ1-1,CASSSLWPGLSPGTEAFF
TRBV11-3,12,TRBJ2-2,CATEADTGELFF
TRBV12-3/TRBV12-4,12,TRBJ2-5,CASSPGTGTLYF
TRBV30,13,TRBJ2-7,CAWSVRGTGEQYF